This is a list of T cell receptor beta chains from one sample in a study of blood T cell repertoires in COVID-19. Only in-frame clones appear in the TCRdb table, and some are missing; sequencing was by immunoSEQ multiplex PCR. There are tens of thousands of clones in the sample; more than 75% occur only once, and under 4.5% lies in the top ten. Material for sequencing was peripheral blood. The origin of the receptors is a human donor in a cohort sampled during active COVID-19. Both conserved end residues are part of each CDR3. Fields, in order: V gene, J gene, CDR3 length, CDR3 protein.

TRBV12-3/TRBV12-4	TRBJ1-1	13	CASSPGQGVEAFF
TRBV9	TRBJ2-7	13	CAGSADILTGQYF
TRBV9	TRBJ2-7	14	CASSAASGGYEQYF
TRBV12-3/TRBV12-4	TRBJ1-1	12	CASGGQLDEAFF
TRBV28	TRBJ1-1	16	CASSSPILGENTEAFF
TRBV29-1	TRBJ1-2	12	CSVRRQNYGYTF
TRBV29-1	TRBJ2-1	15	CSVKRDLTAYNEQFF
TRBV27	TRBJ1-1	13	CASSLTGVAEAFF
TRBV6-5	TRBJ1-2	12	CASRTGWDGYTF
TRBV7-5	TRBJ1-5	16	CVRSLTQGLSNQPQHF
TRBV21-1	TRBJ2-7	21	CAREPPQNRDRKHPDLYEQYF
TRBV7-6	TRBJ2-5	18	CASSLRRGGANPQETQYF
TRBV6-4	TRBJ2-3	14	CASSDSGGADTQYF
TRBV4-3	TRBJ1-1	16	CASSQEKEGVMAEAFF
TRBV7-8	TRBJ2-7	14	CASSVTSGAYEQYF
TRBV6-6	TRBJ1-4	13	CAISRDRGGKLFF
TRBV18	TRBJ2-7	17	CASSPEGGLAESYEQYF
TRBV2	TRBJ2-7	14	CASSSAGGPYEQYF
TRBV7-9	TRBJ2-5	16	CASSLARNSPQETQYF
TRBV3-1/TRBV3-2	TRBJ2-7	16	CASSQPLGGGGCEQYF
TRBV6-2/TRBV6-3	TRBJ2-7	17	CASSNPMEAGDRYEQYF
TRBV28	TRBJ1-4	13	CASSFGQGEKLFF
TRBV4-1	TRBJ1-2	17	CASSQVIGTGGNYGYTF
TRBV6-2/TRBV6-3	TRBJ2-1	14	CASSDTGLDGEQFF
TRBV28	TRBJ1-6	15	CASSNLPGGNSPLHF
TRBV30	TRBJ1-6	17	CAWPRGNLSSYNSPLHF
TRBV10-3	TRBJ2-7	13	CAIGMDRTYEQYF
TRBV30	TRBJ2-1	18	CAWRDPTSGGNTYNEQFF
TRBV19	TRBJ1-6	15	CASSPGQILNSPLHF
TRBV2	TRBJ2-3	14	CASSGEGSTDTQYF
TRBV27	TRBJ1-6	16	CASRRKTGGYNSPLHF
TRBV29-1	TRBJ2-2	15	CSVGGKDRGPGELFF
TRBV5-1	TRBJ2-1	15	CASSSDSRVYNEQFF